This T cell receptor beta chain was captured by sequencing in a study of graft-versus-host responses after intestinal transplantation. Study-wide background: Multivisceral, liver-intestinal, or isolated intestinal transplants were performed in recipients. Anti-thymocyte globulin induction was given to all recipients, followed by tacrolimus and steroids for roughly 3 years.

This clone has more than one count but fewer than ten. The antigen is not known. V gave up 3 bases and J gave up 6 bases, with 15 bases separating them. CDR3 length equals 14 residues. Germline V gene lookup returns CDR1 MNHEY and CDR2 SMNVEV (reference sequence). Study-level points and caveats: Patients who carried graft-donor T cell macrochimerism also had high graft-versus-host to host-versus-graft clonal ratios in their allografts. The marrow of recipients harbored GvH clones, and ileum or blood showed some of them first.

TCRdb keeps only in-frame clones here, not all; method: immunoSEQ multiplex PCR. The sample shows some 50,000 clones, approximately 84% of them seen only once. The input for sequencing was unstimulated CD4+ T cells sorted from spleen or lymph node cells, taken before transplant. The origin of this receptor is a human donor who was the organ donor for an intestinal transplant. This chain uses TRBV27 with TRBJ2-7; no firm D call. The CDR3 bases are TGTGCCAGCAGTTTCGGTGACCCCGTGAGCGAGCAGTACTTC. Protein sequence: CASSFGDPVSEQYF.